The rows below give T cell receptor beta chains drawn from one sample of a study of breast tumors, draining lymph nodes, adjacent tissues. TCRdb called the multiplex PCR reads again in MiXCR, with one record for every CDR3 protein. This table has more than 50,000 distinct CDR3 sequences, under 50% appearing once. Sequences were obtained from breast tumor tissue. The receptor set was obtained from a female donor with breast cancer. Some clones in this sample may be carry-over from other donors' samples. Both conserved end residues are part of each CDR3. Fields, in order: V gene, D gene, J gene, clone size, CDR3 protein, CDR3 DNA. The D gene is left open where the match is weak. The size of a clone is reported for some rows only, either as once, few or many, or as a class for expanded clones.

>TRBV6-5|TRBD1|TRBJ1-4|.
CASSYGTGFNEKLFF
TGTGCCAGCAGTTACGGGACAGGCTTTAATGAAAAACTGTTTTTT
>TRBV7-3|.|TRBJ2-5|many
CASSLSAQPGETQYF
TGTGCCAGCAGCTTAAGTGCGCAGCCGGGGGAGACCCAGTACTTC
>TRBV19|.|TRBJ1-6|many
CASNEGRYGSPLHF
TGTGCCAGTAATGAGGGACGCTACGGGTCACCCCTCCACTTT
>TRBV2|.|TRBJ2-5|.
CATQSGIQETQHF
TGTGCCACTCAGAGCGGTATTCAAGAGACCCAGCACTTC
>TRBV20-1|.|TRBJ2-7|.
CSAREGGSSPEQYF
TGCAGTGCTAGAGAGGGCGGCAGTTCCCCCGAGCAGTACTTC
>TRBV5-1|.|TRBJ2-2|many
CASTGFANTGELFF
TGCGCCAGCACCGGGTTCGCGAACACCGGGGAGCTGTTTTTT
>TRBV4-2|TRBD2|TRBJ2-5|many
CASSQPRGAGGLETQYF
TGTGCCAGCAGCCAGCCCCGGGGAGCGGGAGGCTTGGAGACCCAGTACTTC
>TRBV25-1|.|TRBJ2-3|many
CASSEPGPPSTQYF
TGTGCCAGCAGTGAGCCCGGGCCCCCTAGTACGCAGTATTTT
>TRBV6-2/TRBV6-3|.|TRBJ1-4|many
CASSPSGDNEKLFF
TGTGCCAGCAGCCCGTCCGGGGATAATGAAAAACTGTTTTTT
>TRBV12-3/TRBV12-4|.|TRBJ1-5|many
CASSLGEQPQHF
TGTGCCAGCAGTTTGGGGGAACAGCCCCAGCATTTT
>TRBV7-3|.|TRBJ2-5|.
CASSSGHPQETQYF
TGTGCCAGCAGCAGCGGACACCCGCAAGAGACCCAGTACTTC
>TRBV7-9|.|TRBJ2-7|many
CASSLGVQASSYEQYF
TGTGCCAGCAGCTTAGGCGTACAGGCTTCCTCCTACGAGCAGTACTTC
>TRBV19|.|TRBJ1-3|many
CASSIGGSGNTIYF
TGTGCCAGTAGTATTGGAGGATCTGGAAACACCATATATTTT
>TRBV7-9|.|TRBJ1-4|.
CASSHERTYNEKLFF
TGTGCCAGCAGTCATGAGCGAACCTACAATGAAAAACTGTTTTTT
>TRBV12-3/TRBV12-4|.|TRBJ1-1|.
CASSTWTNTEAFF
TGTGCCAGCAGTACCTGGACGAACACTGAAGCTTTCTTT
>TRBV7-8|.|TRBJ2-7|.
CASSIYLCSVETAGYEQYF
.
>TRBV12-3/TRBV12-4|TRBD2|TRBJ2-7|few
CASSPGGGDDEQYF
TGTGCCAGCAGCCCTGGTGGGGGGGACGACGAGCAGTACTTC
>TRBV20-1|TRBD1|TRBJ2-5|.
CSARATLQGETQYF
TGCAGTGCTAGAGCGACCCTACAGGGGGAGACCCAGTACTTC
>TRBV15|TRBD2|TRBJ2-1|.
CAASSIAGGSANEQFF
TGTGCCGCCAGCAGTATAGCGGGAGGTTCGGCCAATGAGCAGTTCTTC
>TRBV20-1|TRBD1|TRBJ2-7|.
CSMDRGGDEQYF
TGCAGCATGGACAGGGGTGGCGACGAGCAGTACTTC